This T cell receptor (beta chain) was sequenced in a study of Ad26.COV2.S vaccination and SARS-CoV-2 variants. Study-level information: The trial was COV1001 and the donor's arm was Ad26.COV2.S. Findings and caveats of the study: TCR breadth and depth estimates may have understated total T cell responses.

In regard to this clone: Its target is not known.

Repertoires were generated with immunoSEQ multiplex PCR, while TCRdb's copy carries only in-frame clones and drops some. This table holds around 450,000 clones, 80% to 90% found once. This sample's treatment: approximately 18 received Ad26.COV2.S at low or high dose, single or two shots; about 5 received placebo; per-sample allocation not given. Sampling was performed 63 days after the first vaccine or placebo injection. There are 13 residues in the CDR3. V was pared by 1 base and J by 2 bases, with 6 bases between. CDR1 is SGHRS and CDR2 is YFSETQ in the germline V gene. This TCR came from a person between 18 and 65 years old who received the Ad26.COV2.S COVID-19 vaccine or a placebo. This chain joins TRBV5-1 and TRBJ2-5, with unresolved D. Material: peripheral blood, obtained in a trial of Ad26.COV2.S vaccine versus placebo. The chain's CDR3 is CASSLRAQETQYF. DNA of the CDR3: TGCGCCAGCAGCTTGAGAGCGCAAGAGACCCAGTACTTC.